This T cell receptor (beta chain) was sequenced for a study of T cells expressing NK-cell markers. Study at large: Seropositivity for HCMV was found in seven of the eight sequenced donors, with one seronegative.

Beta-chain TCR cDNA was generated via 5'RACE template switching with UMIs. TCRdb reprocessed the 5' RACE reads, with one entry per CDR3 protein and no DNA. Here the sample table reports approximately 170,000 distinct CDR3 sequences. This CDR3 is built from 15 residues. Germline V lookup: CDR1 PRHDT, CDR2 FYEKMQ (reference sequence). The gene calls are TRBV13 and TRBJ1-1; the TCRdb call, TRBD1, lacks DNA for checking. The receptor was isolated from a man aged 18 to 69 in good health. Sequencing used blood T cells: a sorted CD56 or NKG2C T cell subset, CD4+ or CD8+ T cells, or bulk PBMC T cells (not recorded which). CDR3 in amino acids: CASSFLRGKNTEAFF.